This TCR beta chain was found in a study of blood T cell repertoires in COVID-19. On the study more broadly: From the United States, Italy and Spain came samples of acute and convalescent COVID-19. T cells, B-cell-depleted T cells, or PBMCs supplied cDNA or gDNA.

In the authors' methods: It was from reference gene primer amplification that nucleated cell counts were estimated. The table came from immunoSEQ multiplex PCR; TCRdb's copy has only in-frame clones and leaves some out. Clone size and V and J calls were adopted from that table, with D and trimming inferred from the DNA. The table has some 150,000 clones, less than 90% seen once. This CDR3 is 15 amino acids long. From germline, CDR1 is SEHNR and CDR2 FQNEAQ (reference sequence). The V gene end was trimmed by 4 bases and the J gene end by 8 bases; junction bases not matched to a gene: 13. During active infection, Seattle patients enrolled and were then monitored through disease.

The origin of this receptor is a woman aged 70-85 years with COVID-19, enrolled during active disease. The sequencing input was peripheral blood. J is TRBJ1-2 and V is TRBV7-9; 7 nucleotides line up with TRBD1. The CDR3 DNA is TGTGCCAGCAGCTCTACCGCCCCGACAGGGTTCGGCTACACCTTC. Translating it yields CASSSTAPTGFGYTF.